Listed below are T cell receptor beta chains from one sample, sequenced in a study of blood T cell repertoires in COVID-19. This table comes from immunoSEQ multiplex PCR, and its TCRdb copy is limited to in-frame clones, with some not included. The table records over 350,000 clones, roughly 88% of them present only once. The sequenced sample consisted of peripheral blood. These receptors were obtained from a woman in her twenties or thirties with active or convalescent COVID-19. CDR3s include the opening cysteine and the closing phenylalanine or tryptophan. The order of the fields is V gene, D gene, clone size, J gene, CDR3 DNA, CDR3 protein. A D gene is named only where the DNA matches it firmly. A row's size may be missing; if present it is once, few, many or a size class.

TRBV19,TRBD1,-,TRBJ1-5,TGTGCCAGTAGTCAGACAGGGATTCAGCCCCAGCATTTT,CASSQTGIQPQHF
TRBV6-4,TRBD1,few,TRBJ1-2,TGTGCCAGCAGTGACCTCGGGACAGGGAGAGGCGGCTACACCTTC,CASSDLGTGRGGYTF
TRBV10-3,TRBD2,-,TRBJ2-3,TGTGCCATCGGGAGACTAGCGGGCACAGATACGCAGTATTTT,CAIGRLAGTDTQYF
TRBV19,TRBD1,-,TRBJ1-1,TGTGCCAGTGCCCCGACAGGGACAAACACTGAAGCTTTCTTT,CASAPTGTNTEAFF
TRBV7-2,-,-,TRBJ1-5,TGTGCCAGCAATCCCAGGGGAATTGATCAGCCCCAGCATTTT,CASNPRGIDQPQHF
TRBV12-3/TRBV12-4,TRBD1,-,TRBJ1-1,TGTGCCAGCAGCCAGTGGGACAGGATGGAAGCTTTCTTT,CASSQWDRMEAFF
TRBV6-4,-,-,TRBJ2-1,TGTGCCAGCAGTGAGGAAGTATCGGGGGGCGGCTACAATGAGCAGTTCTTC,CASSEEVSGGGYNEQFF
TRBV19,-,once,TRBJ1-4,TGTGCCAGTAGTATCACGGGGATAATGGGGTCTAATGAAAAACTGTTTTTT,CASSITGIMGSNEKLFF
TRBV30,-,-,TRBJ1-2,TGTGCCTGGAGTGTTCCTCTAGGTAGCTATGGCTACACCTTC,CAWSVPLGSYGYTF
TRBV5-6,TRBD2,-,TRBJ2-5,TGTGCCAGCAGCTTGGGGCGAGCGGGAACCGAGACCCAGTACTTC,CASSLGRAGTETQYF
TRBV6-5,-,-,TRBJ1-2,TGTGCCAGCAGTCCAGACAGCTATGGCTACACCTTC,CASSPDSYGYTF
TRBV5-1,TRBD2,-,TRBJ2-1,TGCGCCAGCCAAACTAGCGGGAGTTACAATGAGCAGTTCTTC,CASQTSGSYNEQFF
TRBV11-2,TRBD2,-,TRBJ2-1,TGTGCCAGCAGCTACCTCGGACTAGCAGGAGATAATGAGCAGTTCTTC,CASSYLGLAGDNEQFF
TRBV19,TRBD2,-,TRBJ2-4,TGTGCCAGTAATCCTAGCGGGAGGGACAACATTCAGTACTTC,CASNPSGRDNIQYF
TRBV7-8,TRBD1,-,TRBJ1-5,TGTGCCAGCAGCCTTCGGGACAGTCTGTCGCAGGGCAATCAGCCCCAGCATTTT,CASSLRDSLSQGNQPQHF